The rows below give T cell receptor beta chains drawn from one sample of a study of beta chain features in type 1 diabetes. The repertoire was sequenced with immunoSEQ multiplex PCR; TCRdb's copy has only in-frame clones and lacks some. The table shows around 500,000 clones, with 11% occurring only once. Sequenced input: naive CD4+ T cells from blood. The receptors shown here come from a woman between 18 and 30 years old in good health. CDR3s include the opening cysteine and the closing phenylalanine or tryptophan. The order of the fields is J gene, V gene, D gene, clone size, CDR3 DNA, CDR3 protein. D genes are given only for firm matches. Size is stated for part of the rows, as once, few or many counts, or as a class when the clone is expanded.

J: TRBJ2-1; V: TRBV5-1; D: TRBD2; size: NA; DNA: TGCGCCAGCAGCTTGGCGGCTAGCGGTGAGCAGTTCTTC; CDR3: CASSLAASGEQFF
J: TRBJ2-6; V: TRBV5-1; D: NA; size: NA; DNA: TGCGCCAGCAGCCCTACGGGGCCTGGGGCCAACGTCCTGACTTTC; CDR3: CASSPTGPGANVLTF
J: TRBJ1-2; V: TRBV5-4; D: NA; size: few; DNA: TGTGCCAGCAGCTCCCGGGACCGATACTATAATGGCTACACCTTC; CDR3: CASSSRDRYYNGYTF
J: TRBJ2-1; V: TRBV7-7; D: NA; size: NA; DNA: TGTGCCAGCAGCTTAGCTGGTGGAAATGAGCAGTTCTTC; CDR3: CASSLAGGNEQFF
J: TRBJ2-7; V: TRBV27; D: NA; size: NA; DNA: TGTGCCAGCAGCCTACTGACGACAGTCCCCTACGAGCAGTACTTC; CDR3: CASSLLTTVPYEQYF
J: TRBJ2-7; V: TRBV6-5; D: NA; size: few; DNA: TGTGCCAGCAGTTACTCATGGGAATTGACCTACGAGCAGTACTTC; CDR3: CASSYSWELTYEQYF
J: TRBJ2-4; V: TRBV7-9; D: TRBD2; size: NA; DNA: TGTGCCAGCAGCCCCCTATTCCCGCGGGGGGAAGTCAAAAACATTCAGTACTTC; CDR3: CASSPLFPRGEVKNIQYF
J: TRBJ2-5; V: TRBV7-9; D: NA; size: NA; DNA: TGTGCCAGCAGCTTAGCCGGATCCCAAGAGACCCAGTACTTC; CDR3: CASSLAGSQETQYF
J: TRBJ2-7; V: TRBV18; D: TRBD1; size: NA; DNA: TGTGCCAGCTCATCCTCCGGGACAGGGGACGAGCAGTACTTC; CDR3: CASSSSGTGDEQYF
J: TRBJ1-4; V: TRBV29-1; D: NA; size: few; DNA: TGCAGCGTTGCTGACAGAGGGAGGACTGAAAAACTGTTTTTT; CDR3: CSVADRGRTEKLFF
J: TRBJ1-1; V: TRBV7-3; D: NA; size: few; DNA: TGTGCCAGCAGCTTAACAGAGAACACTGAAGCTTTCTTT; CDR3: CASSLTENTEAFF
J: TRBJ2-3; V: TRBV6-4; D: NA; size: few; DNA: TGTGCCAGCAGTGACTCACCCAGGGCAGATACGCAGTATTTT; CDR3: CASSDSPRADTQYF
J: TRBJ2-3; V: TRBV7-2; D: NA; size: few; DNA: TGTGCCAGTCGGGGAACCCCCACAGATACGCAGTATTTT; CDR3: CASRGTPTDTQYF
J: TRBJ2-5; V: TRBV29-1; D: NA; size: NA; DNA: TGCAGCGTTGGGGGGGCCTTGCTGGTGCCCCAGTACTTC; CDR3: CSVGGALLVPQYF
J: TRBJ2-3; V: TRBV20-1; D: NA; size: few; DNA: TGCAGTGCCCAAGTGGCAGATACGCAGTATTTT; CDR3: CSAQVADTQYF
J: TRBJ2-3; V: TRBV4-2; D: TRBD2; size: NA; DNA: TGTGCCAGCAGCCAAGCTGCGGGAGCTCGAGATACGCAGTATTTT; CDR3: CASSQAAGARDTQYF
J: TRBJ1-4; V: TRBV30; D: NA; size: NA; DNA: TGTGCCTGGACAAGGGATGCAACTAATGAAAAACTGTTTTTT; CDR3: CAWTRDATNEKLFF
J: TRBJ1-5; V: TRBV19; D: NA; size: NA; DNA: TGTGCCAGTAAGGCACGGGGATATAGCAATCAGCCCCAGCATTTT; CDR3: CASKARGYSNQPQHF
J: TRBJ2-1; V: TRBV5-1; D: TRBD1; size: NA; DNA: TGCGCCAGCAGTTCAGCCGGACAGGGTTACAATGAGCAGTTCTTC; CDR3: CASSSAGQGYNEQFF
J: TRBJ1-2; V: TRBV4-3; D: TRBD1; size: NA; DNA: TGCGCCAGCAGCCAAGGAAGTACAGGGGATCCTCGGAGCTACACCTTC; CDR3: CASSQGSTGDPRSYTF
J: TRBJ2-1; V: TRBV20-1; D: NA; size: NA; DNA: TGCAGTGCTAGCGACCTCAATGAGCAGTTCTTC; CDR3: CSASDLNEQFF
J: TRBJ2-4; V: TRBV27; D: NA; size: NA; DNA: TGTGCCAGCAGTCCCACCTCTAGCATTCAGTACTTC; CDR3: CASSPTSSIQYF
J: TRBJ2-2; V: TRBV18; D: TRBD2; size: few; DNA: TGTGCCAGCTCCCGGACTAGCGGGAGCATCACCGGGGAGCTGTTTTTT; CDR3: CASSRTSGSITGELFF
J: TRBJ2-3; V: TRBV18; D: NA; size: few; DNA: TGTGCCAGCTCACCACTGGTAGCGCGCACAGATACGCAGTATTTT; CDR3: CASSPLVARTDTQYF
J: TRBJ2-1; V: TRBV15; D: TRBD2; size: NA; DNA: TGTGCCACCACCAAAAGGACGAGCGGGAGGGCCCTTGAGCAGTTCTTC; CDR3: CATTKRTSGRALEQFF
J: TRBJ1-4; V: TRBV4-2; D: NA; size: few; DNA: TGTGCCAGCAGCCAACTCCTCGGAGAAAAACTGTTTTTT; CDR3: CASSQLLGEKLFF
J: TRBJ1-2; V: TRBV7-9; D: NA; size: NA; DNA: TGTGCCAGCAGCTTAGTATTCAGTCCTGAATTC; CDR3: CASSLVFSPEF
J: TRBJ1-4; V: TRBV25-1; D: TRBD1; size: NA; DNA: TGTGCCAGCAGTCCATCCCTGACAGGGCAAAATGAAAAACTGTTTTTT; CDR3: CASSPSLTGQNEKLFF
J: TRBJ2-3; V: TRBV9; D: NA; size: few; DNA: TGTGCCAGCAGCGTAGTGCCAGGGCTAGATACGCAGTATTTT; CDR3: CASSVVPGLDTQYF
J: TRBJ2-7; V: TRBV2; D: NA; size: few; DNA: TGTGCCAGCAGCATCTTGGGCGAGCAGTACTTC; CDR3: CASSILGEQYF
J: TRBJ2-3; V: TRBV7-2; D: NA; size: NA; DNA: TGTGCCAGCAGCCCTGCTTCGAATACGCAGTATTTT; CDR3: CASSPASNTQYF
J: TRBJ2-1; V: TRBV7-6; D: TRBD1; size: few; DNA: TGTGCCAGCAGCCGTAGGACAGGGGACAATGAGCAGTTCTTC; CDR3: CASSRRTGDNEQFF
J: TRBJ2-2; V: TRBV2; D: NA; size: few; DNA: TGTGCCAGCGGGGCACAGGGTAACACCGGGGAGCTGTTTTTT; CDR3: CASGAQGNTGELFF
J: TRBJ1-1; V: TRBV29-1; D: NA; size: many; DNA: TGCAGCGTCAAACAGGGCTTCTCGAACACTGAAGCTTTCTTT; CDR3: CSVKQGFSNTEAFF
J: TRBJ2-5; V: TRBV29-1; D: TRBD1; size: few; DNA: TGCAGCGTGGGACAGGGACCGAGCAGGCGGGAGACCCAGTACTTC; CDR3: CSVGQGPSRRETQYF
J: TRBJ1-2; V: TRBV5-6; D: NA; size: NA; DNA: TGTGCCAGCAGCTTGAAGGGGGGAATCCATAACTATGGCTACACCTTC; CDR3: CASSLKGGIHNYGYTF
J: TRBJ1-4; V: TRBV5-1; D: NA; size: NA; DNA: TGCGCCAGCAGCTTAGGGGCAGCTAATGAAAAACTGTTTTTT; CDR3: CASSLGAANEKLFF
J: TRBJ2-3; V: TRBV11-2; D: NA; size: NA; DNA: TGTGCCAGCAGCTTAGAGCGGACTAGCACAGATACGCAGTATTTT; CDR3: CASSLERTSTDTQYF
J: TRBJ2-1; V: TRBV7-3; D: NA; size: NA; DNA: TGTGCCAGCAGCCCCTCGGGTTACGAGCAGTTCTTC; CDR3: CASSPSGYEQFF
J: TRBJ1-2; V: TRBV29-1; D: NA; size: few; DNA: TGCAGCGTTCCGGAACAGAGCTATGGCTACACCTTC; CDR3: CSVPEQSYGYTF
J: TRBJ1-2; V: TRBV6-6; D: NA; size: NA; DNA: TGTGCCAGCAGTTACGGGACCTATGGCTACACCTTC; CDR3: CASSYGTYGYTF
J: TRBJ2-3; V: TRBV5-1; D: NA; size: NA; DNA: TGCGCCAGCAGCTTGGAAAGCCTTCCAGATACGCAGTATTTT; CDR3: CASSLESLPDTQYF
J: TRBJ1-6; V: TRBV2; D: TRBD1; size: NA; DNA: TGTGCCAGCAAACTGACAGGGGGGAATTCACCCCTCCACTTT; CDR3: CASKLTGGNSPLHF
J: TRBJ2-6; V: TRBV7-2; D: NA; size: NA; DNA: TGTGCCAGCAGCTTAAATTGGGACCCGAACGTCCTGACTTTC; CDR3: CASSLNWDPNVLTF
J: TRBJ2-5; V: TRBV13; D: NA; size: few; DNA: TGTGCCAGCAGCTTAGCATCTCGGTTATACCAAGAGACCCAGTACTTC; CDR3: CASSLASRLYQETQYF
J: TRBJ2-3; V: TRBV7-3; D: NA; size: NA; DNA: TGTGCCAGCAGCTTAGGGGTGAAGGGCCGAGATACGCAGTATTTT; CDR3: CASSLGVKGRDTQYF
J: TRBJ2-7; V: TRBV5-1; D: NA; size: few; DNA: TGCGCCAGCAGCTTGGTTCCCCTAAACGAGCAGTACTTC; CDR3: CASSLVPLNEQYF
J: TRBJ2-7; V: TRBV9; D: NA; size: NA; DNA: TGTGCCAGCAGCGTAGGAACCGGCCGATCCTACGAGCAGTACTTC; CDR3: CASSVGTGRSYEQYF
J: TRBJ2-5; V: TRBV20-1; D: NA; size: NA; DNA: TGCAGTGCGGCCCCCGGGGAGACCCAGTACTTC; CDR3: CSAAPGETQYF
J: TRBJ2-1; V: TRBV4-1; D: NA; size: few; DNA: TGCGCCAGCAGCCACCTCGGCCTTACCGAGCAGTTCTTC; CDR3: CASSHLGLTEQFF
J: TRBJ2-5; V: TRBV5-4; D: NA; size: few; DNA: TGTGCCAGCAGCTCCAGGGCAGGGCAAGAGACCCAGTACTTC; CDR3: CASSSRAGQETQYF
J: TRBJ2-4; V: TRBV21-1; D: NA; size: many; DNA: TGTGCCAGCAGCAAAGTCGGCAGGGAGTTTCAGTACTTC; CDR3: CASSKVGREFQYF
J: TRBJ2-4; V: TRBV7-8; D: TRBD1; size: NA; DNA: TGTGCCAGCAGCTTAGAACGACAGGGCCTAGCCAAAAACATTCAGTACTTC; CDR3: CASSLERQGLAKNIQYF
J: TRBJ1-5; V: TRBV7-2; D: NA; size: few; DNA: TGTGCCAGCAGCTGGACAAGTTATAGCAATCAGCCCCAGCATTTT; CDR3: CASSWTSYSNQPQHF
J: TRBJ1-5; V: TRBV7-2; D: NA; size: few; DNA: TGTGCCAGCAGCTTAGGCAGGGGTAACTATCAGCCCCAGCATTTT; CDR3: CASSLGRGNYQPQHF
J: TRBJ2-7; V: TRBV9; D: NA; size: few; DNA: TGTGCCAGCAGCGTAGGAGGCACGTCGCACGAGCAGTACTTC; CDR3: CASSVGGTSHEQYF
J: TRBJ1-5; V: TRBV7-9; D: TRBD1; size: few; DNA: TGTGCCAGCAGCTTCCCCGGACAGGGTGCCCAGCATTTT; CDR3: CASSFPGQGAQHF
J: TRBJ2-2; V: TRBV9; D: NA; size: NA; DNA: TGTGCCAGCAGCGTAGATTTGTACACCGGGGAGCTGTTTTTT; CDR3: CASSVDLYTGELFF